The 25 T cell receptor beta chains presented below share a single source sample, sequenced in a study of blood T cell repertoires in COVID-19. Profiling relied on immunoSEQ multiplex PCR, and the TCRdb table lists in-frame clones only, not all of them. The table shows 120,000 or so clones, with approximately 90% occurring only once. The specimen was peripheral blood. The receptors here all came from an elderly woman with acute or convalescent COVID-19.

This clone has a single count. The CDR3 spells CASSLRDREFF. CDR3 DNA sequence: TGTGCCAGCAGTTTGCGGGACAGGGAATTCTTC. V usage is TRBV27 and J usage is TRBJ2-1; TRBD1 matches 9 bases. There are 11 residues in the CDR3. After removal of 3 bases from V and 16 bases from J, the junction contained 4 bases not matched to a gene. The germline gives CDR1 MNHEY, CDR2 SMNVEV (reference sequence).

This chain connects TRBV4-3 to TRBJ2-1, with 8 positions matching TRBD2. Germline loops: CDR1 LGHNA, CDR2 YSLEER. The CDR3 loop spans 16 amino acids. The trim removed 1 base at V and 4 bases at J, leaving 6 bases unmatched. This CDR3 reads CASSQAPQRGYNEQFF. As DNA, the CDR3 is TGCGCCAGCAGCCAAGCCCCTCAGCGGGGGTACAATGAGCAGTTCTTC.

CDR3: CASSLGTSTPGGYTF. The CDR3 DNA reads TGTGCCAGCAGTTTGGGGACTTCTACTCCGGGCGGCTACACCTTC. The chain has TRBV28 and TRBJ1-2; D is perhaps TRBD1 (5 bases). This CDR3 region has 15 residues. V dropped 3 bases and J dropped 8 bases, with 19 bases sitting between them. Germline V CDR1 and CDR2: MDHEN, SYDVKM.

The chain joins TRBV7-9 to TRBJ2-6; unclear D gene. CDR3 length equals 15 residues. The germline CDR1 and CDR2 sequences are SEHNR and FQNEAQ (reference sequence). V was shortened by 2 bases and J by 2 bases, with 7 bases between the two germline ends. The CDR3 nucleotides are TGTGCCAGCAGCTTATCTAGTCCTGGGGCCAACGTCCTGACTTTC. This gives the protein CASSLSSPGANVLTF.

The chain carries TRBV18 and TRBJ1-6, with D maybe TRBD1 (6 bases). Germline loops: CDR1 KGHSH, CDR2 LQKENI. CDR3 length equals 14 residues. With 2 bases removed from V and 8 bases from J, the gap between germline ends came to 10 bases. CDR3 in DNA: TGTGCCAGCTCACCAACCCCAGGGGATTCACCCCTCCACTTT. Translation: CASSPTPGDSPLHF.

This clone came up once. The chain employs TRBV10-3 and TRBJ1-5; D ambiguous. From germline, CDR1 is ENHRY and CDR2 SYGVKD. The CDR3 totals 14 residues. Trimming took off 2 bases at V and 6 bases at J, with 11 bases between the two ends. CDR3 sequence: CAISEKGGSQPQHF. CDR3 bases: TGTGCCATCAGTGAGAAAGGTGGGAGTCAGCCCCAGCATTTT.

The chain's CDR3 is CATSDRDNQPQHF. The CDR3, as DNA: TGTGCCACCAGTGACAGGGACAATCAGCCCCAGCATTTT. This chain joins TRBV24-1 and TRBJ1-5; D is perhaps TRBD1 (5 bases). The germline CDR1 and CDR2 sequences are KGHDR and SFDVKD. V was clipped by 4 bases and J by 3 bases, with 6 bases between them. The CDR3 runs 13 residues.

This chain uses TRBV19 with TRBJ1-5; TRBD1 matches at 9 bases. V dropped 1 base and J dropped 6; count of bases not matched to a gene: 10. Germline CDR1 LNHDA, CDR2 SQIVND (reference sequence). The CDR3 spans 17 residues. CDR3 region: CASSIVRTGGLVQPQHF. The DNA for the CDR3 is TGTGCCAGTAGTATAGTGAGAACAGGGGGCTTGGTTCAGCCCCAGCATTTT.

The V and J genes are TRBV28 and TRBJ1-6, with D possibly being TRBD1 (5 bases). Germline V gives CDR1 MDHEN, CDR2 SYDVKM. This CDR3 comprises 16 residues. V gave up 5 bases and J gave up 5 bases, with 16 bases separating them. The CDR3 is CASSLQPGINNSPLHF. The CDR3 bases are TGTGCCAGCAGTCTACAACCAGGGATTAATAATTCACCCCTCCACTTT.

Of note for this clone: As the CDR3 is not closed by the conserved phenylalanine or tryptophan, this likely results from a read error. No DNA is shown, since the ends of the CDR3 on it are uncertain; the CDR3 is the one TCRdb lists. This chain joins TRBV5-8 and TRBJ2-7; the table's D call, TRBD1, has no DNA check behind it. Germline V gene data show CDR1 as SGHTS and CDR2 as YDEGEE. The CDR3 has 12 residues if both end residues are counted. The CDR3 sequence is CASSLGAGQIIA.

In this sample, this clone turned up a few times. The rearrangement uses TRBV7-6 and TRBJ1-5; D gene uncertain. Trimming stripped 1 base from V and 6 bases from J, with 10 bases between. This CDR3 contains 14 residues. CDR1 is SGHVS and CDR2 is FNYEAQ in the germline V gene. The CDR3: CASSLEGGRQPQHF. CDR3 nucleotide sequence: TGTGCCAGCAGCTTAGAGGGAGGTCGTCAGCCCCAGCATTTT.

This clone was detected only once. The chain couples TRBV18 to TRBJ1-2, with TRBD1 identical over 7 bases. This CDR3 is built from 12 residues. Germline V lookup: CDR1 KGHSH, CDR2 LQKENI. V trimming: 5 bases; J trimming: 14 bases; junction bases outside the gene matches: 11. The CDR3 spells CASSMATGYGTF. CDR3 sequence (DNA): TGTGCCAGCTCAATGGCGACAGGGTATGGTACCTTC.

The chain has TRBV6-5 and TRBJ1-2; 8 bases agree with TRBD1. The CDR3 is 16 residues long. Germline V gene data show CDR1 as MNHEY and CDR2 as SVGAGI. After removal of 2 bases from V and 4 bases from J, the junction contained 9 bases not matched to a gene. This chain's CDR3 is CASSYPRGTGLYGYTF. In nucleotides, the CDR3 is TGTGCCAGCAGTTACCCTCGAGGGACAGGCCTCTATGGCTACACCTTC.

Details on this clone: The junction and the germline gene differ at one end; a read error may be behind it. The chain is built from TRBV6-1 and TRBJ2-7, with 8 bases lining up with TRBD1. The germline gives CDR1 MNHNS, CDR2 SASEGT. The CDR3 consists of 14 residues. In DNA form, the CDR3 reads TGTGCCAGCAGTGAAACAGGGGGGAACGTTGGAAGTTGGTTC. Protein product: CASSETGGNVGSWF.

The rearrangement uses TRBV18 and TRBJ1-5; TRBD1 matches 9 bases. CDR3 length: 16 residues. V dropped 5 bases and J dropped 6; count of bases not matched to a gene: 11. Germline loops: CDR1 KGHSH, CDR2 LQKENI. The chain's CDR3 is CASSEYRTGDGQPQHF. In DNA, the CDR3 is TGTGCCAGCTCAGAATATAGGACAGGGGACGGTCAGCCCCAGCATTTT.

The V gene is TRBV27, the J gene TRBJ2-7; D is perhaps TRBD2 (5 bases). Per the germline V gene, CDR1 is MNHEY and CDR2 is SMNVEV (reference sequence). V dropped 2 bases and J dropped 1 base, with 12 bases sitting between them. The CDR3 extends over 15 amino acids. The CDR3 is CASSLRGGGSYEQYF. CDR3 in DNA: TGTGCCAGCAGTTTACGAGGAGGTGGGTCCTACGAGCAGTACTTC.

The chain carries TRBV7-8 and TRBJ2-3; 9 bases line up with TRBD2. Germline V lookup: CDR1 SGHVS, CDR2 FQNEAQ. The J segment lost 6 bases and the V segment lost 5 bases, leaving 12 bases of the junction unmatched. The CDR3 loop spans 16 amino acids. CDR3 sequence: CASSPDRGLAFDTQYF. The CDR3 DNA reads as TGTGCCAGCAGCCCCGATCGGGGACTAGCTTTTGATACGCAGTATTTT.

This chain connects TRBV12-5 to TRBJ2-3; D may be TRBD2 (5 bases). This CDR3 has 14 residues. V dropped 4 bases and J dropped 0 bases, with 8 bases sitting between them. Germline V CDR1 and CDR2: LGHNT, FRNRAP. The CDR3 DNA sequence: TGTGCTAGTGGTTCGAGCGGTAGCACAGATACGCAGTATTTT. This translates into CASGSSGSTDTQYF. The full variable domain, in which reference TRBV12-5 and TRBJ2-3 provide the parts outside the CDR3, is DARVTQTPRHKVTEMGQEVTMRCQPILGHNTVFWYRQTMMQGLELLAYFRNRAPLDDSGMPKDRFSAEMPDATLATLKIQPSEPRDSAVYFCASGSSGSTDTQYFGPGTRLTVL.

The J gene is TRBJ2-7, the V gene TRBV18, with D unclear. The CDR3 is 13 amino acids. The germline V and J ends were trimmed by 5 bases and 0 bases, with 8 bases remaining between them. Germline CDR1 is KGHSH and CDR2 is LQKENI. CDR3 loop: CASSADNSYEQYF. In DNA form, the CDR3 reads TGTGCCAGCTCAGCAGATAACTCCTACGAGCAGTACTTC.

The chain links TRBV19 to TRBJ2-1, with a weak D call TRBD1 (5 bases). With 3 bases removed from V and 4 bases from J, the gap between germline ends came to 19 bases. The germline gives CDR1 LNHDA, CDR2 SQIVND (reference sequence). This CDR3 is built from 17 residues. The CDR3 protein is CASSIGNLGRAYNEQFF. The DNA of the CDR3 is TGTGCCAGTAGTATTGGAAATCTGGGCAGGGCGTACAATGAGCAGTTCTTC.

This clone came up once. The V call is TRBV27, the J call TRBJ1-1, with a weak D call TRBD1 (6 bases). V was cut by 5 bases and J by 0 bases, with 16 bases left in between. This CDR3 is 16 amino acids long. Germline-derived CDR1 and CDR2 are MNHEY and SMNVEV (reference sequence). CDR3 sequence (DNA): TGTGCCAGCAGTCCAACCGGGACACTAATGAACACTGAAGCTTTCTTT. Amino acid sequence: CASSPTGTLMNTEAFF.

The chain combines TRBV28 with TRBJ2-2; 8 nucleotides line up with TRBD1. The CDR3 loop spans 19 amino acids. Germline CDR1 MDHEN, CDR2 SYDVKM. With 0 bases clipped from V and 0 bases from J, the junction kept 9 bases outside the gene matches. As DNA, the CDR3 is TGTGCCAGCAGTTTATGGACGGCCTCACAGGGGGCGAACACCGGGGAGCTGTTTTTT. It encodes CASSLWTASQGANTGELFF.

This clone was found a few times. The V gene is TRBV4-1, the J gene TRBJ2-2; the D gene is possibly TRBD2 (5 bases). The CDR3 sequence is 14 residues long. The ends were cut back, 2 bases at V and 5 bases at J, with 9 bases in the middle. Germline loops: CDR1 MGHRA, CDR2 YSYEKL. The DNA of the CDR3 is TGCGCCAGCAGCCAAACCGGGAAAACCGGGGAGCTGTTTTTT. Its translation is CASSQTGKTGELFF.

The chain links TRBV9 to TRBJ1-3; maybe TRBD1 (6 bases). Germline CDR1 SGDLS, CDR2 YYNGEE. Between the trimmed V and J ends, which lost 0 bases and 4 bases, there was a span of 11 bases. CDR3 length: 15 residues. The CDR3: CASSVEGGMGNTIYF. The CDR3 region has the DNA TGTGCCAGCAGCGTAGAGGGGGGGATGGGAAACACCATATATTTT.

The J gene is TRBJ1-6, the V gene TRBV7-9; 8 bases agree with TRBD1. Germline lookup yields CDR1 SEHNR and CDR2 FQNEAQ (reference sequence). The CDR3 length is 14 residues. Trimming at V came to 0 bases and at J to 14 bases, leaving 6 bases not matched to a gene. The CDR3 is CASSLARTGLTLHF. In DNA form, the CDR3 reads TGTGCCAGCAGCTTAGCGAGGACAGGGCTGACCCTCCACTTT.